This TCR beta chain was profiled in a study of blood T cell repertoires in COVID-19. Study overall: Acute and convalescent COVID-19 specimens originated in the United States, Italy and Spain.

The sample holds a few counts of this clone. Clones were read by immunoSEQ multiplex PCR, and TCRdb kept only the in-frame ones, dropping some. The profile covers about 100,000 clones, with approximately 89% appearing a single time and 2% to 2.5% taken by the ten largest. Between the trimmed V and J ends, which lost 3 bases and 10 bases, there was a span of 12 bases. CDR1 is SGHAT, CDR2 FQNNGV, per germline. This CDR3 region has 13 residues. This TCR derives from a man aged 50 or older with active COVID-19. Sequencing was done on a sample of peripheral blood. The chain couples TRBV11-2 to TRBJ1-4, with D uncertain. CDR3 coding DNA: TGTGCCAGCAGCTTCGGAGGGAAACGAAAACTGTTTTTT. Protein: CASSFGGKRKLFF.